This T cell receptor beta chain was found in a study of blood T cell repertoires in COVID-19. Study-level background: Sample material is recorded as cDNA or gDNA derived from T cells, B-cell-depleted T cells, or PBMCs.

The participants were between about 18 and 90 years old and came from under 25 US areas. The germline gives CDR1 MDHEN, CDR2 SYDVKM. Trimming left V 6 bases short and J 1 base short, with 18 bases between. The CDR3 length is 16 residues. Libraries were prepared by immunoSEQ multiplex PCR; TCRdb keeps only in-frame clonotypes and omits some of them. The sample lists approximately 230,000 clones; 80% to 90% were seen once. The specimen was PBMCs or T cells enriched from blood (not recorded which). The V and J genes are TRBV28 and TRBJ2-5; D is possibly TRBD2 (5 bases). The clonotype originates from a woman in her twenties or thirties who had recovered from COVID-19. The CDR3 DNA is TGTGCCAGCAGCGTGGCGGGCGGCAGCCCCCAAGAGACCCAGTACTTC. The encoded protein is CASSVAGGSPQETQYF. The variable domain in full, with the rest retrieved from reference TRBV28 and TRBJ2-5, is DVKVTQSSRYLVKRTGEKVFLECVQDMDHENMFWYRQDPGLGLRLIYFSYDVKMKEKGDIPEGYSVSREKKERFSLILESASTNQTSMYLCASSVAGGSPQETQYFGPGTRLLVL.